These T cell receptor beta chains were read from a single sample in a study of shared clonotypes between healthy human individuals. The method was immunoSEQ multiplex PCR; TCRdb's version includes in-frame clones alone and lacks a portion of them. The sample contains around 2.1 million clones, around 95% of which appear only once. The specimen was naive CD4+ T cells sorted from blood. These receptors originate from a man aged 18-30 years in good health. The CDR3 runs from the conserved cysteine through the conserved F or W. The order of the fields is D gene, V gene, J gene, clone size, CDR3 DNA, CDR3 protein. D genes are given only for firm matches. Where a row states a size, it is once, few, many or the class of an expanded clone; other rows omit it.

TRBD1	TRBV27	TRBJ1-6	.	TGTGCCAGCAGTTTAGGCGGGGGAGGGGACAGGGTCTATTCACCCCTCCACTTT	CASSLGGGGDRVYSPLHF
.	TRBV2	TRBJ2-5	.	TGTGCCAGCAGTGGAAACGGGAGACTCCAAGAGACCCAGTACTTC	CASSGNGRLQETQYF
.	TRBV5-1	TRBJ2-2	.	TGCGCCAGCAGCTCTTACGGGGAGGCTGGCGGGGAGCTGTTTTTT	CASSSYGEAGGELFF
.	TRBV5-4	TRBJ2-3	.	TGTGCCAGCAGCCCCTACGTCGGCGGGTCTAGCACAGATACGCAGTATTTT	CASSPYVGGSSTDTQYF
TRBD1	TRBV6-6	TRBJ2-4	.	TGTGCCAGCACCTCCGGGGACAGGAAAAACATTCAGTACTTC	CASTSGDRKNIQYF
.	TRBV30	TRBJ1-1	few	TGTGCCTGGAGCCGGTGGGGCACTGAAGCTTTCTTT	CAWSRWGTEAFF
.	TRBV5-6	TRBJ2-2	.	TGTGCCAGCAGCCGCCAGGGGTCTTTCAACACCGGGGAGCTGTTTTTT	CASSRQGSFNTGELFF
.	TRBV9	TRBJ2-7	.	TGTGCCAGCAGCGTACCTCCATCCTCCGAGCAGTACTTC	CASSVPPSSEQYF
.	TRBV30	TRBJ1-5	.	TGTGCCTGGAGTGTACAAGGGAGGAACAGCAATCAGCCCCAGCATTTT	CAWSVQGRNSNQPQHF
.	TRBV6-1	TRBJ2-3	.	TGTGCCAGCAGTGACCCCAACAGGTACGGCACAGATACGCAGTATTTT	CASSDPNRYGTDTQYF
TRBD1	TRBV6-5	TRBJ1-2	.	TGTGCCAGCAGCCCCGGGACAGGAAGTGGCTACACCTTC	CASSPGTGSGYTF
TRBD1	TRBV6-1	TRBJ2-3	.	TGTGCCAGCAGTGAAGGGCAGGGGGCCCCAGATACGCAGTATTTT	CASSEGQGAPDTQYF
.	TRBV10-3	TRBJ1-1	.	TGTGCCATCAGTGAGTCACCGGGGAAGAACACTGAAGCTTTCTTT	CAISESPGKNTEAFF
.	TRBV5-1	TRBJ2-3	.	TGCGCCAGCAGCCTCGTTGCTAGCACAGATACGCAGTATTTT	CASSLVASTDTQYF
.	TRBV14	TRBJ2-7	.	TGTGCCAGCAGCCAAACCTATGTACGGGAGCAGTACTTC	CASSQTYVREQYF
.	TRBV10-1	TRBJ2-3	once	TGCGCCAGCAGTGAGTCGAGGGGGGGGGCTGTAGATACGCAGTATTTT	CASSESRGGAVDTQYF
.	TRBV5-1	TRBJ1-3	.	TGCGCCAGCAGCCTGGCGTTGGGAGGAAACACCATATATTTT	CASSLALGGNTIYF
TRBD1	TRBV10-3	TRBJ2-1	.	TGTGCCATCAGAGAGGACAGGGGCAAATACAATGAGCAGTTCTTC	CAIREDRGKYNEQFF
.	TRBV9	TRBJ2-1	.	TGTGCCAGCAGCGTAGCTACAATCAATGAGCAGTTCTTC	CASSVATINEQFF
.	TRBV5-6	TRBJ2-2	.	TGTGCCAGCAGCTTGAATAGGGGCGCAAACACCGGGGAGCTGTTTTTT	CASSLNRGANTGELFF
.	TRBV5-4	TRBJ2-7	once	TGTGCCAGCAGCTTGGGGGGGGCTGAGCAGTACTTC	CASSLGGAEQYF
TRBD1	TRBV29-1	TRBJ2-7	.	TGCAGCGTCAGGACAGGGGTTGAGCAGTACTTC	CSVRTGVEQYF
.	TRBV19	TRBJ1-5	.	TGTGCCAGTAGTGCCCAGCTTAGCAATCAGCCCCAGCATTTT	CASSAQLSNQPQHF
TRBD2	TRBV25-1	TRBJ2-7	once	TGTGCCAGCAGTGAGGCCGGGAGGAAATACGAGCAGTACTTC	CASSEAGRKYEQYF
TRBD1	TRBV25-1	TRBJ2-3	.	TGTGCCAGCAGAAGACAGGGGGTAGATACGCAGTATTTT	CASRRQGVDTQYF
.	TRBV7-9	TRBJ2-7	.	TGTGCCAGCAGCCTAGGGGGGACATCTGCCTACGAGCAGTACTTC	CASSLGGTSAYEQYF
.	TRBV18	TRBJ2-3	once	TGTGCCAGCTCCCATAGACAGGGCACAGATACGCAGTATTTT	CASSHRQGTDTQYF
.	TRBV10-3	TRBJ2-5	.	TGTGCCATCAGTGAGTCGGAAGTAGGGGTAGGAGAGACCCAGTACTTC	CAISESEVGVGETQYF
.	TRBV28	TRBJ2-7	.	TGTGCCAGCATGGGGAGTGGCTCCTACGAGCAGTACTTC	CASMGSGSYEQYF
.	TRBV5-8	TRBJ1-3	.	TGTGCCAGCAGCTTGGCTTACAATCCCTCTGGAAACACCATATATTTT	CASSLAYNPSGNTIYF
.	TRBV5-1	TRBJ1-6	.	TGCGCCAGCCCTTGGTATACACTCCCTAATTCACCCCTCCACTTT	CASPWYTLPNSPLHF
TRBD1	TRBV10-3	TRBJ2-7	.	TGTGCCATCAGTGCGGGGACAGGGGTCTACGAGCAGTACTTC	CAISAGTGVYEQYF
TRBD1	TRBV7-3	TRBJ2-1	.	TGTGCCAGCAGCTTAGGGACAGGGTCCTACAATGAGCAGTTCTTC	CASSLGTGSYNEQFF
TRBD1	TRBV5-1	TRBJ1-2	.	TGCGCCAGCAGCCCGACAGGGGTTTCTAACTATGGCTACACCTTC	CASSPTGVSNYGYTF
TRBD1	TRBV5-6	TRBJ1-6	.	TGTGCCAGCAGCGCCACAGGGGGTTCGAGTGGTTCACCCCTCCACTTT	CASSATGGSSGSPLHF
.	TRBV9	TRBJ2-3	once	TGTGCCAGCAGCGTAGGCCTAGGGGCGGGCTGGGATACGCAGTATTTT	CASSVGLGAGWDTQYF
.	TRBV28	TRBJ2-3	.	TGTGCCAGCAGCCTAATCGGGCGCGGAGCAGATACGCAGTATTTT	CASSLIGRGADTQYF
.	TRBV6-5	TRBJ2-1	.	TGTGCCAGCAGTTTAATCGGGGTAAACAATGAGCAGTTCTTC	CASSLIGVNNEQFF
.	TRBV5-1	TRBJ1-2	.	TGCGCCAGCTGTGAAAGGCACACCGACTGCTATGGCTACACCTTC	CASCERHTDCYGYTF
.	TRBV2	TRBJ1-1	few	TGTGCCAGCAGTGAGAACACTGAAGCTTTCTTT	CASSENTEAFF
.	TRBV2	TRBJ1-2	.	TGTGCCAGCAGCCTGACAGAGAACTATGGCTACACCTTC	CASSLTENYGYTF
.	TRBV6-5	TRBJ1-1	.	TGTGCCAGCAGTTACGACACACTGAAAGAAGCTTTCTTT	CASSYDTLKEAFF
.	TRBV19	TRBJ2-1	.	TGTGCCAGTAGTATGGGACTGTTACAGTTCTTC	CASSMGLLQFF